This is a list of T cell receptor beta chains from one sample in a study of identical twins. Via MiXCR, TCRdb re-called the 5' RACE reads, giving one row per CDR3 protein. Of 400,000 to 500,000 distinct CDR3 sequences in the sample, around an eighth were seen once. These data also formed part of another study, on yellow fever vaccine responses in identical twins.

Sequences were obtained from CD4+ T cells sorted from blood. The receptors here all came from a woman in her late teens or twenties in good health. CDR3s include the opening cysteine and the closing phenylalanine or tryptophan. The D gene is left open where the match is weak. A row's size may be missing; if present it is once, few, many or a size class.

v_call,d_call,cdr3_length,clone_size,j_call,cdr3_aa,cdr3_nt
TRBV5-6,.,13,few,TRBJ1-4,CASSLTAGEKLFF,TGTGCCAGCAGCTTGACGGCAGGGGAAAAACTGTTTTTT
TRBV15,.,18,many,TRBJ2-3,CATSREGGQRKSTDTQYF,TGTGCCACCAGCAGAGAGGGGGGGCAGCGGAAAAGCACAGATACGCAGTATTTT
TRBV2,TRBD1,15,few,TRBJ2-4,CASRYRGAHENIQYF,TGTGCCAGCAGGTACAGGGGTGCGCACGAAAACATTCAGTACTTC
TRBV12-3/TRBV12-4,.,13,few,TRBJ2-5,CASTGQGWETQYF,TGTGCCAGCACCGGCCAGGGGTGGGAGACCCAGTACTTC
TRBV29-1,TRBD2,15,.,TRBJ2-3,CSVVGLAGGPDTQYF,TGCAGCGTGGTGGGACTAGCGGGGGGGCCAGATACGCAGTATTTT
TRBV20-1,.,11,.,TRBJ2-1,CSAVASNEQFF,TGCAGTGCAGTCGCAAGCAATGAGCAGTTCTTC
TRBV12-3/TRBV12-4,.,15,.,TRBJ1-5,CASSIDNKGDQPQHF,TGTGCCAGCAGCATAGACAATAAGGGCGATCAGCCCCAGCATTTT
TRBV2,TRBD1,14,many,TRBJ1-1,CASSTQGKNTEAFF,TGTGCCAGCAGCACACAGGGGAAGAACACTGAAGCTTTCTTT
TRBV5-1,TRBD2,18,few,TRBJ2-2,CASSSVPLAGAATGELFF,TGCGCCAGCAGCTCCGTCCCCCTAGCGGGAGCCGCCACCGGGGAGCTGTTTTTT
TRBV19,TRBD2,16,.,TRBJ2-1,CASREGLAGGHNEQFF,TGTGCCAGTAGGGAGGGACTAGCGGGAGGACACAATGAGCAGTTCTTC
TRBV28,.,13,.,TRBJ2-1,CASSFHKTFKQFF,TGTGCCAGCAGTTTCCACAAGACTTTCAAGCAGTTCTTC
TRBV20-1,.,13,.,TRBJ2-7,CSARRTVPYEQYF,TGCAGTGCTAGGAGGACGGTACCCTACGAGCAGTACTTC
TRBV7-2,.,16,.,TRBJ2-6,CASSAPSGAGANVLTF,TGTGCCAGCAGCGCACCCTCAGGTGCTGGGGCCAACGTCCTGACTTTC
TRBV28,.,17,few,TRBJ1-1,CASSLYVDSRWGTEAFF,TGTGCCAGCAGTTTATACGTAGACAGCCGCTGGGGCACTGAAGCTTTCTTT
TRBV10-3,TRBD1,11,few,TRBJ1-1,CATGTGLEAFF,TGTGCCACCGGGACAGGACTTGAAGCTTTCTTT
TRBV12-3/TRBV12-4,TRBD2,13,few,TRBJ2-7,CASSFLGRGEQYF,TGTGCCAGCAGTTTCCTAGGGAGGGGCGAGCAGTACTTC
TRBV30,.,14,.,TRBJ2-7,CAWSVSRTSYEQYF,TGTGCCTGGAGTGTATCCCGGACGTCCTACGAGCAGTACTTC
TRBV29-1,.,13,many,TRBJ1-1,CSVQLGQFTEAFF,TGCAGCGTTCAATTGGGGCAGTTCACTGAAGCTTTCTTT
TRBV7-3,.,13,.,TRBJ2-3,CASSPRVPDTQYF,TGTGCCAGCTCTCCCAGGGTCCCAGATACGCAGTATTTT
TRBV6-1,.,14,few,TRBJ2-5,CASGGRRERETQYF,TGTGCCAGCGGTGGGCGGCGGGAAAGGGAGACCCAGTACTTC
TRBV20-1,TRBD1,15,.,TRBJ2-1,CCARRQGSSYNEQFF,TGCTGTGCGCGCCGACAGGGGAGCTCCTACAATGAGCAGTTCTTC
TRBV20-1,TRBD2,15,.,TRBJ2-7,CSARDGTSGIYEQYF,TGCAGTGCTAGAGATGGGACTAGCGGGATCTACGAGCAGTACTTC
TRBV20-1,.,11,.,TRBJ2-2,CSASGTGELFF,TGCAGTGCTAGCGGGACTGGGGAGCTGTTTTTT
TRBV10-2,.,13,few,TRBJ2-3,CASSVTGTDTQYF,TGCGCCAGCAGTGTTACGGGGACAGATACGCAGTATTTT
TRBV18,.,16,.,TRBJ2-3,CASSLTASLSTDTQYF,TGTGCCAGCTCGCTGACAGCCTCTCTTAGCACAGATACGCAGTATTTT
TRBV18,.,16,.,TRBJ2-3,CASSGTTGPSTDTQYF,TGTGCCAGCTCAGGGACAACCGGGCCTAGCACAGATACGCAGTATTTT
TRBV12-3/TRBV12-4,.,14,few,TRBJ1-6,CASSLGSGIRPLHF,TGTGCCAGCAGTCTGGGTTCAGGCATTCGACCCCTCCACTTT
TRBV18,.,15,.,TRBJ1-2,CASSPTTSAPYGYTF,TGTGCCAGCTCACCTACGACGTCTGCCCCTTATGGCTACACCTTC
TRBV4-1,TRBD2,16,few,TRBJ2-1,CASSQPTSGGISEQFF,TGCGCCAGCAGCCAACCGACTAGCGGGGGGATCAGTGAGCAGTTCTTC